The 16 T cell receptor beta chains below all came from one sample that was sequenced in a study of T cell responses to AZD1222 COVID-19 vaccine. The protocol was immunoSEQ multiplex PCR, while the TCRdb copy is restricted to in-frame clones and leaves out a portion. The table lists more than 90,000 clones, 85% to 90% of them singletons. The specimen comprised peripheral blood, sampled 28 days after the second AZD1222 dose. The receptors were gathered from an adult who received the AZD1222 COVID-19 vaccine.

V usage is TRBV5-1 and J usage is TRBJ2-1; possibly TRBD1 for D (6 bases). Trimming removed 0 bases at V and 14 bases at J, with 12 bases between. The CDR3 runs 12 residues. Germline V gives CDR1 SGHRS, CDR2 YFSETQ. CDR3 sequence reads: CASSLEWGRKFF. The CDR3 coding sequence is TGCGCCAGCAGCTTGGAGTGGGGGCGCAAGTTCTTC.

V and J are TRBV7-2 and TRBJ2-5, with 8 bases that match TRBD2. The CDR3 runs 15 residues. The V segment lost 1 base and the J segment 5 bases; nucleotides outside the gene matches: 6. The V gene's germline CDR1 is SGHTA and CDR2 FQGNSA. The CDR3 sequence: CASSLGGAGVETQYF. DNA for the CDR3: TGTGCCAGCAGCTTAGGCGGAGCGGGGGTCGAGACCCAGTACTTC.

Here the CDR3 DNA reads TGTGCCAGCAGCCAAAAGGGTAGGGGGAACACTGAAGCTTTCTTT. Translation: CASSQKGRGNTEAFF. This chain uses TRBV3-1 (or the pseudogene TRBV3-2) with TRBJ1-1; TRBD1 might be the D (5 bases). The CDR3 is 15 residues long. The V end was cut by 2 bases, the J end by 1 base, with 11 bases between. Germline lookup yields CDR1 LGHDT and CDR2 YNNKEL (reference sequence).

CDR3 nucleotide sequence: TGTGCCAGCGGTTCGGGACAGGGATCTGAAAAACTGTTTTTT. Its protein product is CASGSGQGSEKLFF. The chain is built from TRBV27 and TRBJ1-4, with TRBD1 identical over 9 bases. The CDR3 runs 14 residues. Germline V gene lookup returns CDR1 MNHEY and CDR2 SMNVEV (reference sequence). V shed 8 bases and J 7 bases; nucleotides not matched to a gene: 8.

This clone was seen only a few times. V and J are TRBV11-2 and TRBJ2-7; 7 positions match TRBD1. J lost 3 bases, V lost 0 bases, and 5 bases had no gene match. Germline loops: CDR1 SGHAT, CDR2 FQNNGV. The CDR3 contains 15 residues. CDR3 DNA sequence: TGTGCCAGCAGCTTAGAAGAGGCAGGGGGCTACGAGCAGTACTTC. Translated, it gives CASSLEEAGGYEQYF.

The chain carries TRBV29-1 and TRBJ2-7; 12 positions agree with TRBD1. With V trimmed by 7 bases and J by 6 bases, 7 bases remained unmatched. This CDR3 is 13 amino acids long. The germline V gene has CDR1 SQVTM and CDR2 ANQGSEA. CDR3 sequence: CSGGDRGLGEQYF. The CDR3 nucleotides are TGCAGCGGTGGGGACAGGGGGCTAGGCGAGCAGTACTTC.

The J gene is TRBJ2-7, the V gene TRBV7-9; D might be TRBD1 or TRBD2, each matching 5 bases. The CDR3 covers 15 residues. V dropped 5 bases and J dropped 2 bases, with 16 bases sitting between them. CDR1 and CDR2 (germline): SEHNR, FQNEAQ (reference sequence). The CDR3 DNA is TGTGCCAGCAGCCGACCGGGACGGCGGACCTACGAGCAGTACTTC. Translation gives CASSRPGRRTYEQYF.

This clone appeared once. This rearrangement joins TRBV11-3 to TRBJ1-1; 7 bases line up with TRBD1. V lost 5 bases, J lost 5 bases, and 5 bases stayed unmatched. CDR1 and CDR2 from the germline V gene are SGHNT and YENEEA. The CDR3 is 13 residues long. DNA of the CDR3: TGTGCCAGCAGCCGCAGGGGGGAGACTGAAGCTTTCTTT. It specifies CASSRRGETEAFF.

In regard to this clone: The sample has other DNA sequences that encode this CDR3 too. The rearrangement joins TRBV5-1 to TRBJ1-1; 8 bases align to TRBD1. The CDR3 totals 14 residues. With V trimmed by 4 bases and J by 1 base, 3 bases remained unmatched. Germline CDR1 and CDR2: SGHRS and YFSETQ. This chain's CDR3 is CASSPGTGNTEAFF. DNA for the CDR3: TGCGCCAGCAGCCCCGGGACAGGGAACACTGAAGCTTTCTTT.

V and J are TRBV28 and TRBJ2-7; D might be TRBD1 (5 bases). Per the germline V gene, CDR1 is MDHEN and CDR2 is SYDVKM. V shed 3 bases and J shed 0 bases, with 12 bases lying between them. The CDR3 contains 15 residues. The CDR3 nucleotides read TGTGCCAGCAGTTTGGGGCGGTTGAGCTCCTACGAGCAGTACTTC. It is translated as CASSLGRLSSYEQYF.

The V and J genes are TRBV7-9 and TRBJ1-1; D is possibly TRBD1 (6 bases). Germline CDR1 reads SEHNR; CDR2 reads FQNEAQ (reference sequence). The CDR3 loop spans 13 amino acids. V gave up 5 bases and J gave up 3 bases, with 10 bases separating them. The CDR3 loop reads CASSRQADTEAFF. DNA for the CDR3: TGTGCCAGCAGCCGACAGGCGGACACTGAAGCTTTCTTT.

The chain combines TRBV6-2 or TRBV6-3 with TRBJ2-2; 8 positions match TRBD1. J gave up 6 bases and V 6 bases, and 6 bases lay outside the gene matches. The CDR3 is 14 residues long. Germline CDR1 and CDR2: MNHEY and SVGEGT. CDR3 amino acids: CASSSQGGAGELFF. For the CDR3, the DNA is TGTGCCAGCAGCTCACAGGGGGGCGCCGGGGAGCTGTTTTTT.

The chain links TRBV5-6 to TRBJ2-3, with 8 bases matching TRBD1. This CDR3 region has 14 residues. The V and J ends lost 1 base and 7 bases, in that order; junction bases with no gene match: 5. Germline CDR1 SGHDT, CDR2 YYEEEE. CDR3: CASSLPGGGNTQYF. CDR3 coding DNA: TGTGCCAGCAGCTTGCCAGGGGGCGGGAATACGCAGTATTTT. Full variable domain (missing parts from reference TRBV5-6 and TRBJ2-3): DAGVTQSPTHLIKTRGQQVTLRCSPKSGHDTVSWYQQALGQGPQFIFQYYEEEERQRGNFPDRFSGHQFPNYSSELNVNALLLGDSALYLCASSLPGGGNTQYFGPGTRLTVL.

The genes are TRBV5-8 and TRBJ2-7, with D perhaps given as TRBD1 or TRBD2 (5 bases each). Germline V lookup: CDR1 SGHTS, CDR2 YDEGEE. This CDR3 has 15 amino acids. The V end was cut by 0 bases, the J end by 0 bases, with 10 bases between. CDR3 nucleotides: TGTGCCAGCAGCTTGGGGGGGAGAGCCTCCTACGAGCAGTACTTC. It is translated as CASSLGGRASYEQYF.

The chain is built from TRBV9 and TRBJ2-3, with TRBD2 matching over 12 bases. The trim removed 4 bases at V and 2 bases at J, leaving 5 bases unmatched. Per the germline V gene, CDR1 is SGDLS and CDR2 is YYNGEE. The CDR3 runs 16 residues. CDR3 DNA sequence: TGTGCCAGCAGCACCAGACTAGCGGGGGACACAGATACGCAGTATTTT. It translates to CASSTRLAGDTDTQYF.

The genes are TRBV7-9 and TRBJ2-7, with D perhaps matching TRBD1 (5 bases). The germline V gene encodes CDR1 SEHNR and CDR2 FQNEAQ (reference sequence). Trimming left V 4 bases short and J 3 bases short, with 13 bases between. The CDR3 totals 14 residues. CDR3 in DNA: TGTGCCAGCAGCTCCTACAGGAAACTCTACGAGCAGTACTTC. This gives the protein CASSSYRKLYEQYF.